This T cell receptor beta chain was documented in a study of lymphopenia after photon versus proton radiotherapy. A single count supports this clone. Its antigen is currently unknown. This table comes from immunoSEQ multiplex PCR, and its TCRdb copy is limited to in-frame clones, with some not included. The profile shows roughly 65,000 clones, approximately 91% of them singletons. Study-wide points: In patients who died, overall survival fell as post-nadir TCR diversity dropped more. Survival link was tested only in deceased patients; proton benefit remains a possibility. Proton therapy kept repertoires fairly stable, unlike photons, which gained effector/memory cells. After the lymphocyte nadir, photon-treated repertoires showed oligoclonal expansion, especially of CD8+ Temra cells.

The sequence was obtained from a woman aged 70-85 years with pancreatic cancer. The material sequenced was peripheral blood, taken from a patient treated with photon-based radiotherapy.

The CDR3 nucleotides are TGTGCCAGCTCATCAGGGGCACCCTACGAGCAGTACTTC. It is translated as CASSSGAPYEQYF. The gene calls are TRBV18 and TRBJ2-7, with D possibly matching TRBD1 (6 bases). The germline gives CDR1 KGHSH, CDR2 LQKENI. CDR3 length: 13 residues. The V end lost 5 bases, the J end lost 2 bases, and 10 bases lay between the germline ends.